This TCR beta chain was recovered during a study of human T cells and chemical hapten exposure. The study's findings and limits: Significantly greater numbers of large CDR3 similarity clusters came from expanded TCRs than from controls.

TCRdb re-called the RACE reads with MiXCR, one entry per CDR3 protein. The sample consists of about 76,000 distinct CDR3 sequences, approximately 12% of them appearing once. Comment on this clonotype: Its antigen is not identified.

Time point described: patch test 3, about 24 weeks after DPC sensitization. Treatment noted: therapeutic diphenylcyclopropenone sensitization with weekly scalp DPC. Germline V gene data show CDR1 as DFQATT and CDR2 as SNEGSKA (reference sequence). The CDR3 is 10 residues long. Trimming took 5 bases from V and 8 from J, leaving 7 bases between them. This sequence joins TRBV20-1 and TRBJ2-1; D call uncertain. The clonotype was recovered from a woman aged 45-60 years with alopecia areata. Some clones in this sample may be carry-over from other donors' samples. The input for sequencing was whole blood, taken in connection with sensitization to the hapten diphenylcyclopropenone (DPC). The chain's CDR3 is CSAGVDEQFF. The DNA of the CDR3 is TGCAGTGCTGGCGTGGATGAGCAGTTCTTC.